These T cell receptor beta chains were read from a single sample in a study of cytomegalovirus exposure and HLA in healthy donors. Measured with immunoSEQ multiplex PCR; TCRdb has only the in-frame clones, and not every one. The sample lists about 150,000 clones; approximately 85% were seen once. Sequenced input: PBMCs. These receptors were taken from a woman aged 45-60 years in good health and CMV-seropositive. CDR3s include the opening cysteine and the closing phenylalanine or tryptophan. A D gene is named only where the DNA matches it firmly. Part of the rows lack a size; the others show once, few, many or a class for expanded clones.

v_call: TRBV19
j_call: TRBJ2-7
d_call: -
clone_size: -
cdr3_aa: CASSMAESYEQYF
cdr3_nt: TGTGCCAGTAGTATGGCGGAGTCCTACGAGCAGTACTTC

v_call: TRBV9
j_call: TRBJ1-1
d_call: TRBD1
clone_size: -
cdr3_aa: CASSERAGTGKTEAFF
cdr3_nt: TGTGCCAGCAGCGAGAGGGCCGGGACAGGGAAGACTGAAGCTTTCTTT

v_call: TRBV5-1
j_call: TRBJ2-2
d_call: TRBD1
clone_size: -
cdr3_aa: CASSPASRDRGNLGTGELFF
cdr3_nt: TGCGCCAGCAGCCCGGCAAGCCGGGACAGGGGGAATCTAGGCACCGGGGAGCTGTTTTTT

v_call: TRBV28
j_call: TRBJ1-5
d_call: -
clone_size: -
cdr3_aa: CASSSTGIPDSNQPQHF
cdr3_nt: TGTGCCAGCAGTTCAACCGGGATCCCGGATAGCAATCAGCCCCAGCATTTT

v_call: TRBV28
j_call: TRBJ2-7
d_call: -
clone_size: few
cdr3_aa: CASRGAGRYEQYF
cdr3_nt: TGTGCCAGCAGAGGAGCAGGGAGGTACGAGCAGTACTTC

v_call: TRBV5-5
j_call: TRBJ1-4
d_call: -
clone_size: -
cdr3_aa: CASSASTFREKLFF
cdr3_nt: TGTGCCAGCAGCGCTTCAACATTCAGAGAAAAACTGTTTTTT

v_call: TRBV6-5
j_call: TRBJ2-2
d_call: -
clone_size: -
cdr3_aa: CASSYVLSGGGELFF
cdr3_nt: TGTGCCAGCAGTTACGTGTTAAGCGGCGGCGGGGAGCTGTTTTTT

v_call: TRBV29-1
j_call: TRBJ2-5
d_call: -
clone_size: -
cdr3_aa: CSVWPPPETQYF
cdr3_nt: TGCAGCGTTTGGCCCCCCCCAGAGACCCAGTACTTC

v_call: TRBV9
j_call: TRBJ2-7
d_call: TRBD1
clone_size: -
cdr3_aa: CASSGGAGTGGYEQYF
cdr3_nt: TGTGCCAGCAGCGGAGGCGCCGGGACAGGGGGCTACGAGCAGTACTTC

v_call: TRBV10-3
j_call: TRBJ1-2
d_call: -
clone_size: -
cdr3_aa: CAISPTRDGYTF
cdr3_nt: TGTGCCATCAGCCCCACCAGGGATGGCTACACCTTC

v_call: TRBV6-6
j_call: TRBJ1-2
d_call: -
clone_size: -
cdr3_aa: CASSPGLEGRFYGYTF
cdr3_nt: TGTGCCAGCAGCCCGGGCCTGGAAGGGAGATTCTATGGCTACACCTTC

v_call: TRBV5-1
j_call: TRBJ2-7
d_call: -
clone_size: -
cdr3_aa: CASSLQPTYEQYF
cdr3_nt: TGCGCCAGCAGCTTACAGCCCACCTACGAGCAGTACTTC

v_call: TRBV28
j_call: TRBJ1-1
d_call: TRBD1
clone_size: -
cdr3_aa: CASSTTGGDAEAFF
cdr3_nt: TGTGCCAGCAGTACCACAGGGGGTGATGCTGAAGCTTTCTTT

v_call: TRBV10-3
j_call: TRBJ2-1
d_call: TRBD1
clone_size: -
cdr3_aa: CAISDGGTVGFF
cdr3_nt: TGTGCCATCAGTGACGGTGGGACAGTCGGGTTCTTC

v_call: TRBV27
j_call: TRBJ1-2
d_call: TRBD1
clone_size: -
cdr3_aa: CASSLQQGYSGYTF
cdr3_nt: TGTGCCAGCAGTCTTCAACAGGGGTACTCTGGCTACACCTTC

v_call: TRBV19
j_call: TRBJ2-1
d_call: TRBD1
clone_size: -
cdr3_aa: CASSPRQGRANEQFF
cdr3_nt: TGTGCCAGTAGTCCACGACAGGGAAGAGCCAATGAGCAGTTCTTC

v_call: TRBV27
j_call: TRBJ1-2
d_call: TRBD1
clone_size: -
cdr3_aa: CASSLEGARGGYTF
cdr3_nt: TGTGCCAGCAGTTTAGAGGGGGCGCGAGGAGGCTACACCTTC

v_call: TRBV6-4
j_call: TRBJ2-3
d_call: -
clone_size: -
cdr3_aa: CASSRDFRADTQYF
cdr3_nt: TGTGCCAGCAGCCGGGATTTTAGGGCAGATACGCAGTATTTT

v_call: TRBV6-5
j_call: TRBJ1-6
d_call: -
clone_size: -
cdr3_aa: CASKGHLNSPLHF
cdr3_nt: TGTGCCAGCAAGGGGCACCTTAATTCACCCCTCCACTTT

v_call: TRBV15
j_call: TRBJ1-1
d_call: -
clone_size: -
cdr3_aa: CATSSSRGDTEAFF
cdr3_nt: TGTGCCACCAGCAGCTCACGGGGGGACACTGAAGCTTTCTTT

v_call: TRBV5-1
j_call: TRBJ2-3
d_call: TRBD2
clone_size: -
cdr3_aa: CASSLERLAGSTDTQYF
cdr3_nt: TGCGCCAGCAGCTTGGAGCGACTAGCCGGTAGCACAGATACGCAGTATTTT

v_call: TRBV5-4
j_call: TRBJ2-6
d_call: -
clone_size: few
cdr3_aa: CASRTEGANGLTF
cdr3_nt: TGTGCCAGCAGGACGGAAGGGGCCAACGGCCTGACTTTC

v_call: TRBV19
j_call: TRBJ2-1
d_call: TRBD2
clone_size: once
cdr3_aa: CASSIDRLAGVDEQFF
cdr3_nt: TGTGCCAGTAGTATAGATCGTCTAGCGGGAGTCGATGAGCAGTTCTTC

v_call: TRBV6-5
j_call: TRBJ1-2
d_call: -
clone_size: -
cdr3_aa: CASSPFSGGYTF
cdr3_nt: TGTGCCAGCAGTCCCTTTTCGGGTGGCTACACCTTC

v_call: TRBV7-9
j_call: TRBJ1-1
d_call: -
clone_size: -
cdr3_aa: CSSSFLEAFF
cdr3_nt: TGTTCCAGCAGCTTCCTTGAAGCTTTCTTT

v_call: TRBV12-1
j_call: TRBJ2-7
d_call: -
clone_size: -
cdr3_aa: CASSFLPTGPYEQYF
cdr3_nt: TGTGCCAGCAGCTTTCTCCCGACAGGCCCCTACGAGCAGTACTTC

v_call: TRBV11-2
j_call: TRBJ2-1
d_call: TRBD2
clone_size: -
cdr3_aa: CASSLGSGAYNEQFF
cdr3_nt: TGTGCCAGCAGCTTAGGTAGCGGGGCTTACAATGAGCAGTTCTTC

v_call: TRBV4-2
j_call: TRBJ2-1
d_call: -
clone_size: -
cdr3_aa: CASSQDASKGPTEFF
cdr3_nt: TGTGCCAGCAGCCAAGATGCCTCAAAGGGGCCGACGGAGTTCTTC

v_call: TRBV18
j_call: TRBJ2-1
d_call: -
clone_size: -
cdr3_aa: CASSPTSSYNEQFF
cdr3_nt: TGTGCCAGCTCACCTACGAGCTCCTACAATGAGCAGTTCTTC

v_call: TRBV29-1
j_call: TRBJ2-5
d_call: -
clone_size: -
cdr3_aa: CSVGRGAGKETQYF
cdr3_nt: TGCAGCGTTGGGAGGGGCGCGGGTAAGGAGACCCAGTACTTC

v_call: TRBV6-5
j_call: TRBJ2-7
d_call: TRBD2
clone_size: -
cdr3_aa: CASTRTSGPTYEQYF
cdr3_nt: TGTGCCAGCACGCGGACTAGCGGGCCCACCTACGAGCAGTACTTC

v_call: TRBV18
j_call: TRBJ2-1
d_call: -
clone_size: -
cdr3_aa: CASSPRTLFGSYNEQFF
cdr3_nt: TGTGCCAGCTCACCGCGGACTCTCTTTGGCTCCTACAATGAGCAGTTCTTC

v_call: TRBV6-4
j_call: TRBJ1-6
d_call: TRBD1
clone_size: -
cdr3_aa: CASSAPGGTGQNSPLHF
cdr3_nt: TGTGCCAGCAGTGCCCCCGGGGGGACAGGGCAAAATTCACCCCTCCACTTT

v_call: TRBV10-2
j_call: TRBJ2-7
d_call: -
clone_size: -
cdr3_aa: CASRGVQISYEQYF
cdr3_nt: TGCGCCAGCAGGGGAGTCCAGATCAGCTACGAGCAGTACTTC

v_call: TRBV30
j_call: TRBJ1-5
d_call: -
clone_size: once
cdr3_aa: CAWSLQPDQPQHF
cdr3_nt: TGTGCCTGGAGTTTACAGCCCGATCAGCCCCAGCATTTT

v_call: TRBV9
j_call: TRBJ2-5
d_call: TRBD2
clone_size: -
cdr3_aa: CASSVAGQGRLAGAQETQYF
cdr3_nt: TGTGCCAGCAGCGTAGCGGGACAGGGTCGACTAGCGGGAGCCCAAGAGACCCAGTACTTC

v_call: TRBV19
j_call: TRBJ2-1
d_call: TRBD1
clone_size: -
cdr3_aa: CASSIPRGNNEQFF
cdr3_nt: TGTGCCAGTAGTATCCCCAGGGGGAACAATGAGCAGTTCTTC

v_call: TRBV7-8
j_call: TRBJ1-5
d_call: -
clone_size: once
cdr3_aa: CASSPRTTSNRQPQHF
cdr3_nt: TGTGCCAGCAGCCCGCGAACAACATCTAACAGGCAGCCCCAGCATTTT

v_call: TRBV15
j_call: TRBJ2-5
d_call: -
clone_size: -
cdr3_aa: CATSRGAGGYKETQYF
cdr3_nt: TGTGCCACCAGCAGAGGGGCAGGGGGGTACAAGGAGACCCAGTACTTC

v_call: TRBV5-4
j_call: TRBJ2-5
d_call: TRBD1
clone_size: -
cdr3_aa: CASSLGGQGLETQYF
cdr3_nt: TGTGCCAGCAGCTTGGGGGGACAGGGCCTAGAGACCCAGTACTTC

v_call: TRBV5-1
j_call: TRBJ1-2
d_call: TRBD1
clone_size: -
cdr3_aa: CASSLGQGNYGYTF
cdr3_nt: TGCGCCAGCAGCTTAGGACAGGGAAACTATGGCTACACCTTC

v_call: TRBV27
j_call: TRBJ2-5
d_call: -
clone_size: -
cdr3_aa: CASSLGGSETQYF
cdr3_nt: TGTGCCAGCAGTTTAGGAGGGAGTGAGACCCAGTACTTC

v_call: TRBV10-3
j_call: TRBJ2-7
d_call: -
clone_size: once
cdr3_aa: CAISGGQGEQYF
cdr3_nt: TGTGCCATCAGTGGGGGGCAGGGAGAGCAGTACTTC

v_call: TRBV6-6
j_call: TRBJ1-5
d_call: -
clone_size: -
cdr3_aa: CASSSSGWSTQPQHF
cdr3_nt: TGTGCCAGCAGTAGCTCGGGGTGGTCAACCCAGCCCCAGCATTTT

v_call: TRBV27
j_call: TRBJ1-4
d_call: TRBD1
clone_size: -
cdr3_aa: CASGRQGLTNEKLFF
cdr3_nt: TGTGCCAGCGGACGACAGGGGTTAACTAATGAAAAACTGTTTTTT

v_call: TRBV29-1
j_call: TRBJ1-2
d_call: -
clone_size: -
cdr3_aa: CSVEDRYRSTRGYTF
cdr3_nt: TGCAGCGTTGAAGATCGATATAGGAGCACCCGCGGCTACACCTTC

v_call: TRBV19
j_call: TRBJ2-7
d_call: -
clone_size: -
cdr3_aa: CAGSKTQGSYEQYF
cdr3_nt: TGTGCCGGTAGTAAAACACAGGGTTCCTACGAGCAGTACTTC

v_call: TRBV5-1
j_call: TRBJ1-2
d_call: -
clone_size: -
cdr3_aa: CASSPSGRGGYTF
cdr3_nt: TGCGCCAGCAGCCCCTCGGGCAGGGGAGGCTACACCTTC

v_call: TRBV7-9
j_call: TRBJ1-2
d_call: -
clone_size: -
cdr3_aa: CASSFTGNSYGYTF
cdr3_nt: TGTGCCAGCAGCTTCACCGGGAACAGCTATGGCTACACCTTC

v_call: TRBV5-4
j_call: TRBJ1-1
d_call: -
clone_size: -
cdr3_aa: CASSLRINTEAFF
cdr3_nt: TGTGCCAGCAGTCTGAGAATAAACACTGAAGCTTTCTTT

v_call: TRBV7-6
j_call: TRBJ2-3
d_call: TRBD2
clone_size: once
cdr3_aa: CASSLEAGETTDTQYF
cdr3_nt: TGTGCCAGCAGCTTAGAGGCGGGGGAAACCACAGATACGCAGTATTTT

v_call: TRBV7-9
j_call: TRBJ1-1
d_call: -
clone_size: -
cdr3_aa: CASSRTQGTEAFF
cdr3_nt: TGTGCCAGCAGCCGGACACAAGGGACTGAAGCTTTCTTT

v_call: TRBV9
j_call: TRBJ1-4
d_call: -
clone_size: -
cdr3_aa: CASSALEGLGGADEKLFF
cdr3_nt: TGTGCCAGCAGCGCTCTGGAGGGGCTTGGAGGCGCTGATGAAAAACTGTTTTTT

v_call: TRBV5-6
j_call: TRBJ1-2
d_call: TRBD1
clone_size: few
cdr3_aa: CASSFRGLGYGYTF
cdr3_nt: TGTGCCAGCAGCTTCAGGGGGTTGGGATATGGCTACACCTTC

v_call: TRBV5-5
j_call: TRBJ1-5
d_call: TRBD1
clone_size: -
cdr3_aa: CASSGQGARQPQHF
cdr3_nt: TGTGCCAGCAGCGGACAGGGGGCCCGTCAGCCCCAGCATTTT